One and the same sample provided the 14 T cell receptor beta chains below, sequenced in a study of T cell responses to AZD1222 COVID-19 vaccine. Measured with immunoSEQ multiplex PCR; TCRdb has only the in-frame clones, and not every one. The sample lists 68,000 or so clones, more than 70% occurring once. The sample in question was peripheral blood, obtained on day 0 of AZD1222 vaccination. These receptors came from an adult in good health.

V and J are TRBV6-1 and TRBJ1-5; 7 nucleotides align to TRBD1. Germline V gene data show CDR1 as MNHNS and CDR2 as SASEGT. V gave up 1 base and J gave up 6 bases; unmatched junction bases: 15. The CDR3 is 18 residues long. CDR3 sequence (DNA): TGTGCCAGCAGTGAAGAAGTTTCCGGGACAGCTTCGGTTCAGCCCCAGCATTTT. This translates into CASSEEVSGTASVQPQHF.

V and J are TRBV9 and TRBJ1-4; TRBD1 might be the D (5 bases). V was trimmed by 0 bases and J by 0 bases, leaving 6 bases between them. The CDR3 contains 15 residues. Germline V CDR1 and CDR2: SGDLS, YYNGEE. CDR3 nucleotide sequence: TGTGCCAGCAGCGTAGAGGGGACAACTAATGAAAAACTGTTTTTT. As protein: CASSVEGTTNEKLFF.

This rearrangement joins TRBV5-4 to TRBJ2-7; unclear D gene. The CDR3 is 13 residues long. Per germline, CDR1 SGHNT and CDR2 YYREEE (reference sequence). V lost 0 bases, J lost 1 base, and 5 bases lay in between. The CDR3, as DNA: TGTGCCAGCAGCTTGGTACAGTCCTACGAGCAGTACTTC. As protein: CASSLVQSYEQYF.

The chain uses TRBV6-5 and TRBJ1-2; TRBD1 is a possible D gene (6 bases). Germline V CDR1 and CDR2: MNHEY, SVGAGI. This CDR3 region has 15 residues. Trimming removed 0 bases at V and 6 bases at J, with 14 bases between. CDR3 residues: CASSYSTTSGDGYTF. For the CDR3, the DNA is TGTGCCAGCAGTTACTCGACCACTTCAGGGGATGGCTACACCTTC.

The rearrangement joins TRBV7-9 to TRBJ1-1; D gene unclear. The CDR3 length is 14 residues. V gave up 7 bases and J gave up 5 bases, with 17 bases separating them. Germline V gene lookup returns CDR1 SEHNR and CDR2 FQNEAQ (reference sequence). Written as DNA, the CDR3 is TGTGCCAGCAACCCGCTCGGGTTTGAGACTGAAGCTTTCTTT. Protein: CASNPLGFETEAFF.

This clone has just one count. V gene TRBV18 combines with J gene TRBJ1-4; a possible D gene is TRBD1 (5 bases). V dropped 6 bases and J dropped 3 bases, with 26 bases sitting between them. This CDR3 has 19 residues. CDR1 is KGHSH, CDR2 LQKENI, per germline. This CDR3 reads CASSLGRIGALPPNEKLFF. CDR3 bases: TGTGCCAGCTCCCTGGGTCGTATAGGGGCGCTGCCCCCTAATGAAAAACTGTTTTTT.

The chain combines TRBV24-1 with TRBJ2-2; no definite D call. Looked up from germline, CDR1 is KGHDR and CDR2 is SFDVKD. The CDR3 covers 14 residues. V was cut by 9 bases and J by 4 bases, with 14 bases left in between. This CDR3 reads CATGSEQSTGELFF. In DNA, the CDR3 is TGTGCCACCGGATCGGAACAGAGCACCGGGGAGCTGTTTTTT.

In DNA form, the CDR3 reads TGTGCCAGCAGCTTAGAGCTTAATGAAAAACTGTTTTTT. Translation: CASSLELNEKLFF. The chain links TRBV11-2 to TRBJ1-4; D is uncertain. The germline V and J ends were trimmed by 0 bases and 4 bases, with 3 bases remaining between them. Germline V gene sequence: CDR1 SGHAT, CDR2 FQNNGV. The CDR3 covers 13 residues.

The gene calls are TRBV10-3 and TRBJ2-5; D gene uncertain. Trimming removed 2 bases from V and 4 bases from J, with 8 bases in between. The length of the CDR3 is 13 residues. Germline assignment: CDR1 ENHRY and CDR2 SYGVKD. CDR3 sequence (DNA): TGTGCCATCAGTGAGCTAGAGGTAGAGACCCAGTACTTC. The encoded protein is CAISELEVETQYF.

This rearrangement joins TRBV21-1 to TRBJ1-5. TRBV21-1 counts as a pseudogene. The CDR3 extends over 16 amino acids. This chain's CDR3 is CASSNPGRRSNQPQHF. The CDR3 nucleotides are TGTGCCAGCAGCAACCCGGGACGGCGAAGCAATCAGCCCCAGCATTTT.

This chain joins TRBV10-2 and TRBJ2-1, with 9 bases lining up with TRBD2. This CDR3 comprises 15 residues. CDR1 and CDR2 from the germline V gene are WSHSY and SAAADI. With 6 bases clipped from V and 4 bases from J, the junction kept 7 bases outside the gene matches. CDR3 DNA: TGCGCCAGCAGAATAGCGGGGGAAGGATACAATGAGCAGTTCTTC. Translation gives CASRIAGEGYNEQFF.

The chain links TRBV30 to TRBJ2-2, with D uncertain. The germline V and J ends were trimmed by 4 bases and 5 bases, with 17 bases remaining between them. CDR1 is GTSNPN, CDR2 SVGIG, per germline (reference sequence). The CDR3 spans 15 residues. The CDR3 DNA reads TGTGCCTGGACTACATCATCCACGGAGACCGGGGAGCTGTTTTTT. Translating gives CAWTTSSTETGELFF. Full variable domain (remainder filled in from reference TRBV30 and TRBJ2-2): SQTIHQWPATLVQPVGSPLSLECTVEGTSNPNLYWYRQAAGRGLQLLFYSVGIGQISSEVPQNLSASRPQDRQFILSSKKLLLSDSGFYLCAWTTSSTETGELFFGEGSRLTVL.

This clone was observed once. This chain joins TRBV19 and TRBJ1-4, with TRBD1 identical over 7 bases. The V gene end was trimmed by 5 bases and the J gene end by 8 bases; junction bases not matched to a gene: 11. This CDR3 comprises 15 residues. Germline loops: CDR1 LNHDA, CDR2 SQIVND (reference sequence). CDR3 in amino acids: CASSSRTGESEKLFF. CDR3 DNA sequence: TGTGCCAGTAGTTCGCGAACAGGGGAAAGCGAAAAACTGTTTTTT.

This CDR3 is CASSPGAGVNSPLHF. CDR3 bases: TGTGCCAGCAGTCCCGGGGCAGGGGTTAATTCACCCCTCCACTTT. The V and J genes are TRBV27 and TRBJ1-6; TRBD1 is a possible D gene (6 bases). CDR1 and CDR2 from the germline V gene are MNHEY and SMNVEV (reference sequence). V gave up 5 bases and J gave up 6 bases, with 14 bases separating them. The CDR3 contains 15 residues.